One T cell receptor (beta chain) is described in this entry. Antigen: not known. The data were obtained in a study of blood T cells in healthy people across ages. It was with a sample-barcoded 5' primer and a J-beta primer mix that a second PCR of about 6 to 12 cycles was run. TCRdb re-called the 5' RACE reads with MiXCR, one entry per CDR3 protein. The data contain 550,000 to 800,000 distinct CDR3 sequences, 20% to 25% of them seen just once; the ten biggest clones take up roughly 3.9%. Notes on the study in general: TCR beta diversity correlated strongly with naive T cell percentage.

The V end was cut by 0 bases, the J end by 0 bases, with 16 bases between. This CDR3 is built from 18 residues. Germline V gives CDR1 ENHRY, CDR2 SYGVKD. V is TRBV10-3 and J is TRBJ2-3; D is uncertain. The source is a man in his 70s in good health. Sequenced material: blood. CDR3 amino acids: CAISESPYPQRSTDTQYF. Written as DNA, the CDR3 is TGTGCCATCAGTGAGTCTCCTTACCCGCAGAGGAGCACAGATACGCAGTATTTT.